This T cell receptor beta chain appears in the sequencing data of a study of CXCR3-negative and CXCR3-positive naive CD8 T cells. Study results and caveats: Similar TRBV-TRBJ gene usage was seen in naive CXCR3-negative and CXCR3-positive cells, but not in memory cells. Partly lower CXCR3 expression followed cryopreservation, and most assays relied on fresh PBMCs.

The authors made the TRB cDNA libraries by 5' RACE using UMI labels. TCRdb re-called the 5' RACE reads and gives one entry per CDR3 protein, without DNA. This sample's table reports 8,500 to 10,000 distinct CDR3 sequences. CDR3 length: 14 residues. Germline CDR1 and CDR2: SQVTM and ANQGSEA. This clonotype is identified as medium-sized (0.01 to 0.1%) from frequency. Its antigen is undetermined. This clonotype was sampled from a human donor in good health. Some clones in this sample may be carry-over from other donors' samples. The rearrangement links TRBV29-1 to TRBJ2-4. The sequenced sample consisted of naive CXCR3- CD8+ T cells from blood. Subset denoted: CD45RO-CCR7+CD27+CD95- naive CD8+ T cells lacking CXCR3 (TNR3-). Here the CDR3 reads CSVEEADSTNIQYF.